This T cell receptor beta chain is drawn from a study of T cell repertoires in cytomegalovirus infection. One entry per CDR3 protein results from TCRdb running MiXCR on the reads. Seen here are 90,000 to 120,000 distinct CDR3 sequences, under 25% observed once, and the top ten hold about 39%. The trim removed 0 bases at V and 4 bases at J, leaving 8 bases unmatched. CDR3 length equals 18 residues. Germline V lookup: CDR1 SGHVS, CDR2 FNYEAQ. In its sample, this clonotype was seen many times. Its specificity is not known. Whole-study results and caveats: Identification of carriers of CMV plus the relevant HLA was performed using cumulative public TCR beta family frequency.

J is TRBJ1-4 and V is TRBV7-6, with 10 positions matching TRBD1. This receptor was obtained from a human donor in good health (CMV status not recorded). Some clones in this sample may be carry-over from other donors' samples. What was sequenced was CD8+ T cells from PBMCs. The chain's CDR3 is CASSLAMTGGLLNEKLFF. CDR3 in DNA: TGTGCCAGCAGCTTAGCGATGACAGGGGGCCTCCTTAATGAAAAACTGTTTTTT.